A selection of T cell receptor beta chains follows, all from one sample in a study of shared clonotypes between healthy human individuals. The data were produced by immunoSEQ multiplex PCR, yet TCRdb's version contains in-frame clones alone and is incomplete. The table has some 2 million clones, less than 95% seen once. Sequencing was carried out using naive CD8+ T cells sorted from blood. The source of these receptors is a man in his late teens or twenties in good health. The CDR3 runs from the conserved cysteine through the conserved F or W. Each record gives: D gene, V gene, J gene, clone size, CDR3 DNA, CDR3 protein. The D gene is left open where the match is weak. Rows may omit the clone size; those that give it use once, few, many or a size class.

TRBD1,TRBV7-9,TRBJ1-5,.,TGTGCCAGCAGCCCCGCCCGAACAGGGGAGGACAATCAGCCCCAGCATTTT,CASSPARTGEDNQPQHF
.,TRBV29-1,TRBJ2-1,.,TGCAGCGGCCGGGGACTGTCCACCTACAATGAGCAGTTCTTC,CSGRGLSTYNEQFF
.,TRBV30,TRBJ1-5,once,TGTGCCTGGAGTGTAAGGGGGGTCGGCAATCAGCCCCAGCATTTT,CAWSVRGVGNQPQHF
.,TRBV5-1,TRBJ2-3,few,TGCGCCAGCAGCGAGAACTTACCGGGACTGCGCACAGATACGCAGTATTTT,CASSENLPGLRTDTQYF
TRBD2,TRBV4-1,TRBJ2-7,.,TGCGCCAGCAGCCAAGTCGGTAGCGGGGACGAGCAGTACTTC,CASSQVGSGDEQYF
.,TRBV4-3,TRBJ2-1,.,TGCGCCAGCAGCCAAGAGGGCCCGGCGAGCTCCTACAATGAGCAGTTCTTC,CASSQEGPASSYNEQFF
.,TRBV4-2,TRBJ2-1,once,TGTGCCAGCAGCCAAGAAAATAGGGATGAGCAGTTCTTC,CASSQENRDEQFF
.,TRBV9,TRBJ1-6,.,TGTGCCAGCAGCGAGGGGGGTGGGTCACCCCTCCACTTT,CASSEGGGSPLHF
TRBD2,TRBV7-6,TRBJ2-7,.,TGTGCCAGCAGCTTAGGAGCGGGGGTGTCCTACGAGCAGTACTTC,CASSLGAGVSYEQYF
TRBD2,TRBV13,TRBJ2-1,.,TGTGCCAGCAGCTTGGGCAAGGGAGGGAATGAGCAGTTCTTC,CASSLGKGGNEQFF
TRBD2,TRBV9,TRBJ2-1,.,TGTGCCAGCACCGTGGGACTAGCGGGGGGAGAGCAGTTCTTC,CASTVGLAGGEQFF
TRBD2,TRBV27,TRBJ2-3,.,TGTGCCAGCAGTTTCCCCCTCCTAGGACTAGCGGGAGTCGAGGACACAGATACGCAGTATTTT,CASSFPLLGLAGVEDTDTQYF
.,TRBV28,TRBJ2-7,.,TGTGCCAGCAGTGAAGGATCCTACGAGCAGTACTTC,CASSEGSYEQYF
.,TRBV5-6,TRBJ1-5,.,TGTGCCAGCAGCATTGGCCCCGTTCAGCCCCAGCATTTT,CASSIGPVQPQHF
.,TRBV30,TRBJ1-1,once,TGTGCCTGGAGCCCCGACGGGTTGAACACTGAAGCTTTCTTT,CAWSPDGLNTEAFF
TRBD1,TRBV13,TRBJ1-2,.,TGTGCCAGCAGCCCCGGGACAGTAGATTCCAAACCTTATGGCTACACCTTC,CASSPGTVDSKPYGYTF
.,TRBV11-2,TRBJ2-7,.,TGTGCCAGCAGCTTCGGGTTCTCCTACGAGCAGTACTTC,CASSFGFSYEQYF
.,TRBV9,TRBJ2-7,.,TGTGCCAGCAGCGTAGAAGGGACTCCATACTACGAGCAGTACTTC,CASSVEGTPYYEQYF
TRBD1,TRBV19,TRBJ1-2,.,TGTGCCAGTAGAAACCGGGACAGGGAAATAAGGAACTATGGCTACACCTTC,CASRNRDREIRNYGYTF
.,TRBV4-1,TRBJ2-7,.,TGCGCCAGCAGCCTGGAACCCTCCGAGTCTGAGCAGTACTTC,CASSLEPSESEQYF
.,TRBV4-2,TRBJ1-5,.,TGTGCCAGCAGCCAAGATCGAACAGCAGACCAGCCCCAGCATTTT,CASSQDRTADQPQHF
.,TRBV7-6,TRBJ1-1,once,TGTGCCAGCAGCTTAGCTGGCACTGAAGCTTTCTTT,CASSLAGTEAFF
TRBD1,TRBV7-9,TRBJ2-4,.,TGTGCCAGCAGCTCCAATGACAGGGGTAAAGCCAAAAACATTCAGTACTTC,CASSSNDRGKAKNIQYF
TRBD1,TRBV5-1,TRBJ1-6,.,TGCGCCAGCAGCTTGGGGGACAGCTATTCACCCCTCCACTTT,CASSLGDSYSPLHF
.,TRBV10-3,TRBJ2-2,once,TGTGCCATCAGTGAGTCCTGGGTGACCGGGGAGCTGTTTTTT,CAISESWVTGELFF
.,TRBV7-6,TRBJ2-1,.,TGTGCCAGCAGCTTAGCCCCCTGGGGAGATACGGGCAATGAGCAGTTCTTC,CASSLAPWGDTGNEQFF
.,TRBV2,TRBJ2-7,.,TGTGCCAGCAGTGAGGGGTCAACTGGCGGGTACGAGCAGTACTTC,CASSEGSTGGYEQYF
TRBD2,TRBV7-9,TRBJ2-3,.,TGTGCCAGCAGCTTAGTGACTAGCCCGGCCTTTACGCAGTATTTT,CASSLVTSPAFTQYF
TRBD1,TRBV2,TRBJ1-2,.,TGTGCCAGCGGGGGACAGGGGGCCTATGGCTACACCTTC,CASGGQGAYGYTF
.,TRBV27,TRBJ2-3,.,TGTGCCAGCAGTTTATATGACAGTAGCACAGATACGCAGTATTTT,CASSLYDSSTDTQYF
TRBD2,TRBV6-5,TRBJ2-7,once,TGTGCCAGCAGTCCCAACCTAGCGGGGGGGCACGAGCAGTACTTC,CASSPNLAGGHEQYF
TRBD1,TRBV18,TRBJ2-1,.,TGTGCCAGCTCCCTCGGGACAGCTGAGCAGTTCTTC,CASSLGTAEQFF
.,TRBV21-1,TRBJ2-7,.,TGTGCCAGCAGCAAAAGGGGGACTAGCGGGCACTCCTACGAGCAGTACTTC,CASSKRGTSGHSYEQYF
.,TRBV7-9,TRBJ1-1,.,TGTGCCAGCAGCTTAGGTTGGACGGCTAATACTGAAGCTTTCTTT,CASSLGWTANTEAFF
TRBD2,TRBV11-3,TRBJ2-7,.,TGTGCCAGCAGCTTAAGACTAGCGGGCCTCGACGAGCAGTACTTC,CASSLRLAGLDEQYF
TRBD2,TRBV5-6,TRBJ2-1,.,TGTGCCAGCAGCTTAGCTCCTAGCGGGGGTAATGAGCAGTTCTTC,CASSLAPSGGNEQFF
TRBD2,TRBV7-9,TRBJ2-3,.,TGTGCCAGCAGCTTACTTCTAGCGGGATTTCCAGATACGCAGTATTTT,CASSLLLAGFPDTQYF
TRBD1,TRBV29-1,TRBJ1-2,.,TGCAGCGTGGTCCGGGACAGCTATGGCTACACCTTC,CSVVRDSYGYTF
.,TRBV5-6,TRBJ2-7,.,TGTGCCAGCAGCAGAGGACTACCGGACGAGCAGTACTTC,CASSRGLPDEQYF
.,TRBV15,TRBJ2-2,.,TGTGCCACCAGCAGAGAAGCGAACACCGGGGAGCTGTTTTTT,CATSREANTGELFF
.,TRBV5-4,TRBJ1-2,.,TGTGCCAGCAGCTTGCGAGGGGAGGACTATGGCTACACCTTC,CASSLRGEDYGYTF
.,TRBV29-1,TRBJ2-2,.,TGCAGCGTCACCGGGCTGAACACCGGGGAGCTGTTTTTT,CSVTGLNTGELFF
.,TRBV28,TRBJ1-5,.,TGTGCCAGCAGTTTCAGGGACGGCAATCAGCCCCAGCATTTT,CASSFRDGNQPQHF
.,TRBV7-9,TRBJ1-3,.,TGTGCCAGCAGCTTGAGCTCTGGAAACACCATATATTTT,CASSLSSGNTIYF
.,TRBV18,TRBJ2-7,.,TGTGCCAGCTCGGGGGACGGCTACGAGCAGTACTTC,CASSGDGYEQYF
.,TRBV27,TRBJ1-2,.,TGTGCCAGCAGTCCCCACGCCGGGGCACTCTATGGCTACACCTTC,CASSPHAGALYGYTF
.,TRBV4-1,TRBJ1-1,.,TGCGCCAGCCGGCGTAACGGCCAGGATACTGAAGCTTTCTTT,CASRRNGQDTEAFF
.,TRBV5-6,TRBJ1-4,.,TGTGCCAGCAGCTCGGACACGATCAGTCATGAAAAACTGTTTTTT,CASSSDTISHEKLFF
.,TRBV28,TRBJ1-4,.,TGTGCCAGCAGTTTATCTGGGCGGGATAATGAAAAACTGTTTTTT,CASSLSGRDNEKLFF
.,TRBV7-6,TRBJ1-5,.,TGTGCCAGCAGCTTAGTCCCCCTTCGCGGTAGCAATCAGCCCCAGCATTTT,CASSLVPLRGSNQPQHF
.,TRBV7-2,TRBJ2-1,.,TGTGCCAGCAGCTTCTTACGTCTCGTCGGGGGCGCCTCCTACAATGAGCAGTTCTTC,CASSFLRLVGGASYNEQFF
TRBD1,TRBV5-1,TRBJ2-3,.,TGCGCCAGCAGCTTAGGGGGCGCAGCGTCAGATGCGCAGTATTTT,CASSLGGAASDAQYF
.,TRBV9,TRBJ2-3,.,TGTGCCAGCAGCCTGTACGCGGGTACAGATACGCAGTATTTT,CASSLYAGTDTQYF
.,TRBV9,TRBJ1-3,.,TGTGCCAGCAGCGTGGGTCTAGGTGCCTCTGGAAACACCATATATTTT,CASSVGLGASGNTIYF